This TCR beta chain comes out of a study of control samples from healthy donors and cancer patients. V lost 6 bases and J lost 4; bases outside the gene matches: 5. The CDR3 is made up of 13 amino acids. Germline CDR1 and CDR2: LGHDT and YNNKEL (reference sequence). Only in-frame clones appear in the TCRdb table, and some are missing; sequencing was by immunoSEQ multiplex PCR. The data hold more than 100,000 clones, with 88% observed a single time. The clonotype was recovered from a middle-aged man in good health. The gene calls are TRBV3-1 (or the pseudogene TRBV3-2) and TRBJ1-2, with TRBD1 matching over 7 bases. The sequencing sample was made of blood. CDR3 nucleotides: TGTGCCAGCAGTCCAGGGGGTTTCTATGGCTACACCTTC. Translation: CASSPGGFYGYTF.